Shown below are 23 T cell receptor beta chains from a single sample sequenced in a study of blood T cell repertoires in COVID-19 (dated by TCRdb to about 2020). The library came from the immunoSEQ multiplex PCR assay. TCRdb carries this immuneACCESS record with in-frame sequences only. Its versions omit some clonotypes, under half of them owing to an unresolved V gene in the studies checked, with the rest unexplained. Present in this sample are some 130,000 clones, around 89% of which were seen just once. The top ten hold more than 15% of the sample. The sample taken for sequencing was peripheral blood. The receptor source for this set is a middle-aged man with active or convalescent COVID-19.

The DNA of the CDR3 is TGCGCCAGCAGCCTAAAAAGCCCCCCGGGACAGGGGCTTTACGAGCAGTACTTC. This codes for CASSLKSPPGQGLYEQYF. The chain is built from TRBV5-1 and TRBJ2-7, with 10 nucleotides matching TRBD1. CDR1 and CDR2 (germline): SGHRS, YFSETQ. Trimming removed 4 bases from V and 4 bases from J; junction bases left unmatched: 17. The CDR3 runs to 18 residues.

The V and J genes are TRBV9 and TRBJ2-3, with 10 bases that match TRBD2. V shed 4 bases, J shed 3 bases, and the junction held 17 bases outside the gene matches. The CDR3 totals 19 residues. Germline lookup yields CDR1 SGDLS and CDR2 YYNGEE. CDR3: CASSTRTGRIAGGTDTQYF. The CDR3 bases are TGTGCCAGCAGCACAAGGACAGGGCGGATAGCGGGAGGAACAGATACGCAGTATTTT. Variable domain in full (rest from reference TRBV9 and TRBJ2-3): DSGVTQTPKHLITATGQRVTLRCSPRSGDLSVYWYQQSLDQGLQFLIQYYNGEERAKGNILERFSAQQFPDLHSELNLSSLELGDSALYFCASSTRTGRIAGGTDTQYFGPGTRLTVL.

The V call is TRBV7-2, the J call TRBJ2-5; 8 bases fit TRBD2. This CDR3 has 16 amino acids. Unmatched junction bases numbered 10, after V lost 5 bases and J lost 2 bases. The V gene's germline CDR1 is SGHTA and CDR2 FQGNSA. CDR3 nucleotides: TGTGCCAGCAGCCCGGTAACGGGCGGGGGGCAAGAGACCCAGTACTTC. The encoded protein is CASSPVTGGGQETQYF.

The chain couples TRBV5-5 to TRBJ1-6, with TRBD1 matching over 10 bases. The CDR3 is 16 amino acids. V shed 3 bases, J shed 10 bases, and the junction held 10 bases outside the gene matches. Looked up from germline, CDR1 is SGHKS and CDR2 is YYEKEE (reference sequence). This chain's CDR3 is CASSSYHRDRGSPLHF. The CDR3 DNA follows: TGTGCCAGCAGCTCCTACCACCGGGACAGGGGATCACCCCTCCACTTT.

About this clone itself: A junction boundary mismatches the germline segment, possibly from a read error. The V call is TRBV19, the J call TRBJ1-2, with D perhaps TRBD1 (5 bases). The CDR3 has 14 amino acids. The germline V gene encodes CDR1 LNHDA and CDR2 SQIVND (reference sequence). This CDR3 reads CASSIDQGRRGYAF. In nucleotides, the CDR3 is TGTGCCAGTAGTATAGATCAGGGAAGGAGAGGCTACGCCTTC.

This rearrangement joins TRBV11-3 to TRBJ2-3, with 7 nucleotides matching TRBD2. Germline V gene sequence: CDR1 SGHNT, CDR2 YENEEA. The CDR3 sequence is 16 residues long. V dropped 5 bases and J dropped 2; count of bases not matched to a gene: 10. CDR3 in DNA: TGTGCCAGCAGCCGACGGACTAGGGGAGCCACAGATACGCAGTATTTT. It codes for CASSRRTRGATDTQYF.

DNA of the CDR3: TGCGCCAGCAGCTTGCGGGGAAGTGACGATACGCAGTATTTT. It yields the protein CASSLRGSDDTQYF. The gene calls are TRBV5-1 and TRBJ2-3; possibly TRBD2 for D (5 bases). The germline CDR1 and CDR2 sequences are SGHRS and YFSETQ. This CDR3 spans 14 amino acids. The V gene lost 1 base and the J gene lost 6 bases, with 12 bases spanning the gap.

The rearrangement links TRBV2 to TRBJ1-5; possibly TRBD1 for D (5 bases). The germline CDR1 and CDR2 sequences are SNHLY and FYNNEI. The V and J ends lost 6 bases and 4 bases respectively, with 22 bases between them. The CDR3 contains 17 residues. CDR3 amino acids: CASSPSGVFKGNQPQHF. As DNA, the CDR3 is TGTGCCAGCAGCCCCTCGGGGGTCTTTAAGGGGAATCAGCCCCAGCATTTT. Complete variable domain (other parts from reference TRBV2 and TRBJ1-5): EPEVTQTPSHQVTQMGQEVILRCVPISNHLYFYWYRQILGQKVEFLVSFYNNEISEKSEIFDDQFSVERPDGSNFTLKIRSTKLEDSAMYFCASSPSGVFKGNQPQHFGDGTRLSIL.

The CDR3 region has the DNA TGCGCCAGCAGCCAAGTTGCCGGGATGACTAGATCCGGGGAGCTGTTTTTT. Translation: CASSQVAGMTRSGELFF. V usage is TRBV4-1 and J usage is TRBJ2-2; D may be TRBD2 (6 bases). This CDR3 region has 17 residues. Trimming pared 1 base from V and 6 bases from J, leaving 18 bases between. Germline V lookup: CDR1 MGHRA, CDR2 YSYEKL.

The V call is TRBV4-3, the J call TRBJ2-5, with 10 positions matching TRBD1. CDR3 length: 18 amino acids. Looked up from germline, CDR1 is LGHNA and CDR2 is YSLEER. The junction had 9 bases not matched to a gene; V was cut back by 0 bases and J by 2 bases. As DNA, the CDR3 is TGCGCCAGCAGCCAAGACCGTAAACCGGGACAGGGGCAAGAGACCCAGTACTTC. Amino acids: CASSQDRKPGQGQETQYF.

The rearrangement links TRBV4-2 to TRBJ1-1, with no clear D. CDR3 length: 15 amino acids. The ends were cut back, 0 bases at V and 6 bases at J, with 14 bases in the middle. Looked up from germline, CDR1 is LGHNA and CDR2 is YNFKEQ. DNA of the CDR3: TGTGCCAGCAGCCAAGATGGGAGCCGTCACGCTGAAGCTTTCTTT. Its protein is CASSQDGSRHAEAFF.

CDR3 sequence: CASTASTSGSFLSGELFF. The CDR3 DNA follows: TGTGCCAGCACGGCTTCCACTAGCGGGAGTTTTTTGTCCGGGGAGCTGTTTTTT. The rearrangement joins TRBV2 to TRBJ2-2; TRBD2 matches 11 bases. Per germline, CDR1 SNHLY and CDR2 FYNNEI. The CDR3 contains 18 residues. The trim removed 7 bases at V and 6 bases at J, leaving 16 bases unmatched.

Comment on this clone: The same CDR3 can be traced to other DNA sequences in this sample. This rearrangement joins TRBV4-3 to TRBJ1-6, with D perhaps TRBD1 (5 bases). Deletions cut 8 bases from V and 0 bases from J, with 11 bases between. The CDR3 totals 15 residues. Germline V gene sequence: CDR1 LGHNA, CDR2 YSLEER. CDR3 nucleotide sequence: TGCGCCAGCTCACACAGGCCCTCCTATAATTCACCCCTCCACTTT. The encoded protein is CASSHRPSYNSPLHF.

The rearrangement links TRBV5-4 to TRBJ1-2, with D perhaps matching TRBD1 (6 bases). The V and J ends lost 0 bases and 8 bases respectively, with 11 bases between them. The CDR3 loop spans 13 amino acids. Per germline, CDR1 SGHNT and CDR2 YYREEE (reference sequence). The CDR3 loop reads CASSLDRVGGYTF. CDR3 DNA: TGTGCCAGCAGCTTGGACAGGGTTGGCGGCTACACCTTC.

This chain connects TRBV28 to TRBJ2-3, with D unresolved. The CDR3 contains 13 residues. Trimming cost V 8 bases and J 4 bases, with 13 bases left between them. Germline assignment: CDR1 MDHEN and CDR2 SYDVKM. In nucleotides, the CDR3 is TGTGCCAGCCTACCGGTTCGGGCAGATACGCAGTATTTT. Translated: CASLPVRADTQYF.

This clone is a singleton in its sample. The V call is TRBV28, the J call TRBJ2-1, with 9 bases lining up with TRBD1. CDR1 MDHEN and CDR2 SYDVKM come from the germline V gene. The CDR3 totals 15 residues. V was clipped by 2 bases and J by 4 bases; unmatched bases: 3. CDR3 in DNA: TGTGCCAGCAGTTTAGGGGACAGGGATTACAATGAGCAGTTCTTC. This sequence encodes CASSLGDRDYNEQFF. Full variable domain (rest looked up from reference TRBV28 and TRBJ2-1): DVKVTQSSRYLVKRTGEKVFLECVQDMDHENMFWYRQDPGLGLRLIYFSYDVKMKEKGDIPEGYSVSREKKERFSLILESASTNQTSMYLCASSLGDRDYNEQFFGPGTRLTVL.

The chain employs TRBV27 and TRBJ1-5, with 8 bases lining up with TRBD1. The CDR3 consists of 14 residues. Germline CDR1 and CDR2: MNHEY and SMNVEV (reference sequence). V lost 4 bases and J lost 8; bases outside the gene matches: 7. CDR3 amino acids: CASSYTGGVEPQHF. CDR3 bases: TGTGCCAGCAGTTATACAGGGGGAGTTGAGCCCCAGCATTTT.

This clone was seen only once. The genes are TRBV6-2 or TRBV6-3 and TRBJ2-7, with TRBD1 matching 10 bases. Trimming cost V 2 bases and J 5 bases; bases outside gene matches: 6. Germline V gene lookup returns CDR1 MNHEY and CDR2 SVGEGT. There are 15 residues in the CDR3. The CDR3 DNA is TGTGCCAGCAGTTACGACAGGGGGCGCCATAACGAGCAGTACTTC. Its translation: CASSYDRGRHNEQYF.

The J gene is TRBJ1-6, the V gene TRBV5-1; D unresolved. The CDR3 extends over 13 amino acids. V was shortened by 5 bases and J by 7 bases, with 10 bases between the two germline ends. In germline, CDR1 is SGHRS, CDR2 YFSETQ. This chain's CDR3 is CASRRDGNSPLHF. CDR3 in DNA: TGCGCCAGCAGACGCGACGGGAATTCACCCCTCCACTTT.

The chain recombines TRBV24-1 with TRBJ2-2, with 7 bases that match TRBD2. The CDR3 is 13 amino acids. Germline V CDR1 and CDR2: KGHDR, SFDVKD. The CDR3 sequence is CASLAEGTGELFF. Here the CDR3 DNA reads TGTGCTTCCCTAGCGGAGGGAACCGGGGAGCTGTTTTTT.

This chain uses TRBV24-1 with TRBJ1-3, with D tentatively TRBD1 (5 bases). Germline V lookup: CDR1 KGHDR, CDR2 SFDVKD. The CDR3 is 16 residues long. Between the trimmed V and J ends, which lost 1 base and 7 bases, there was a span of 16 bases. The CDR3 nucleotides read TGTGCCACCAGTGATTTCGAAGAGGGACTGGGCAACACCATATATTTT. It specifies CATSDFEEGLGNTIYF.

The chain carries TRBV30 and TRBJ1-2; 8 bases agree with TRBD1. The CDR3 runs to 14 residues. CDR1 is GTSNPN and CDR2 is SVGIG in the germline V gene (reference sequence). The junction had 7 bases not matched to a gene; V was cut back by 1 base and J by 6 bases. CDR3 residues: CAWSANRGRNGYTF. In DNA form, the CDR3 reads TGTGCCTGGAGTGCCAACAGGGGGAGGAATGGCTACACCTTC.

The chain employs TRBV6-2 or TRBV6-3 and TRBJ2-1, with D possibly TRBD1 on 6 matching bases. CDR1 MNHEY and CDR2 SVGEGT come from the germline V gene. V was shortened by 5 bases and J by 5 bases, with 22 bases between the two germline ends. The CDR3 length is 17 residues. The CDR3, as DNA: TGTGCCAGCAGTAGACAGGTCAGGGGAAAAGGGGACAATGAGCAGTTCTTC. Its protein is CASSRQVRGKGDNEQFF.